The 21 T cell receptor beta chains reported below all come from one sample, sequenced in a study of T cell responses to AZD1222 COVID-19 vaccine. The table came from immunoSEQ multiplex PCR; TCRdb's copy has only in-frame clones and leaves some out. Of around 95,000 clones detected, more than 75% appear once; the ten largest clones hold approximately 16%. Sequenced material: peripheral blood, taken on day 0 of AZD1222 vaccination. The receptors shown here come from an adult in good health.

The gene calls are TRBV5-6 and TRBJ2-5; 12 positions agree with TRBD2. Looked up from germline, CDR1 is SGHDT and CDR2 is YYEEEE. V shed 1 base, J shed 3 bases, and the junction held 4 bases outside the gene matches. This CDR3 comprises 16 residues. CDR3 in DNA: TGTGCCAGCAGCTTGCTAGCGGGGGGGACAAAAGAGACCCAGTACTTC. It specifies CASSLLAGGTKETQYF. Full variable domain (remainder filled in from reference TRBV5-6 and TRBJ2-5): DAGVTQSPTHLIKTRGQQVTLRCSPKSGHDTVSWYQQALGQGPQFIFQYYEEEERQRGNFPDRFSGHQFPNYSSELNVNALLLGDSALYLCASSLLAGGTKETQYFGPGTRLLVL.

The J gene is TRBJ1-2, the V gene TRBV4-1, with D possibly matching TRBD1 (6 bases). V was clipped by 3 bases and J by 2 bases, with 13 bases between them. The CDR3 runs to 15 residues. Germline V CDR1 and CDR2: MGHRA, YSYEKL. The CDR3 region is CASSQTFTGNYGYTF. The CDR3 DNA sequence: TGCGCCAGCAGCCAGACTTTCACAGGGAACTATGGCTACACCTTC.

This chain connects TRBV3-1 (or the pseudogene TRBV3-2) to TRBJ2-3; no reliable D call. Germline lookup yields CDR1 LGHDT and CDR2 YNNKEL (reference sequence). V was clipped by 4 bases and J by 3 bases, with 5 bases between them. The CDR3 length is 12 residues. The CDR3 DNA sequence: TGTGCCAGCAGCCTTGAGACAGATACGCAGTATTTT. It is translated as CASSLETDTQYF.

The chain links TRBV9 to TRBJ2-4, with TRBD2 matching over 8 bases. This CDR3 comprises 13 residues. Germline CDR1 and CDR2: SGDLS and YYNGEE. The J segment lost 8 bases and the V segment lost 3 bases, leaving 4 bases of the junction unmatched. CDR3 in amino acids: CASSAGLGDIQYF. In nucleotides, the CDR3 is TGTGCCAGCAGCGCGGGACTAGGAGACATTCAGTACTTC.

The table lists this clone with a few counts. The V call is TRBV24-1, the J call TRBJ1-2, with TRBD1 matching 9 bases. Trimming at V came to 5 bases and at J to 2 bases, leaving 8 bases not matched to a gene. The germline CDR1 and CDR2 sequences are KGHDR and SFDVKD. This CDR3 has 16 residues. Here the CDR3 reads CATSAPKGQGNYGYTF. The CDR3 bases are TGTGCCACCAGTGCCCCTAAGGGACAGGGAAACTATGGCTACACCTTC.

CDR3 DNA: TGTGCCAGCAGCTTAGGTGGAAGGTCGGCGGGTGGCTACACCTTC. Translating it yields CASSLGGRSAGGYTF. The chain carries TRBV7-2 and TRBJ1-2; D ambiguous. V shed 1 base and J shed 7 bases, with 16 bases lying between them. CDR1 and CDR2 (germline): SGHTA, FQGNSA. This CDR3 is built from 15 residues.

V gene TRBV7-2 combines with J gene TRBJ2-3; possible D gene TRBD1, 5 bases. The V end lost 6 bases, the J end lost 0 bases, and 10 bases lay between the germline ends. Germline V gives CDR1 SGHTA, CDR2 FQGNSA. This CDR3 is 14 amino acids long. The CDR3 loop is CASRKGSSTDTQYF. The CDR3 nucleotides are TGTGCCAGCAGGAAGGGGTCTAGCACAGATACGCAGTATTTT.

Comment on this clone: Sequence at one end of the junction differs from germline and may be a read error. The chain links TRBV6-1 to TRBJ2-7; no clear D gene. Germline CDR1 reads MNHNS; CDR2 reads SASEGT. This CDR3 contains 13 residues. The CDR3 loop reads CASIEHSSYEQYF. CDR3 bases: TGTGCCAGCATTGAACACAGCTCCTACGAGCAGTACTTC.

The J gene is TRBJ2-7, the V gene TRBV3-1 (or the pseudogene TRBV3-2), with TRBD2 matching over 11 bases. The CDR3 totals 13 residues. CDR1 and CDR2 from the germline V gene are LGHDT and YNNKEL (reference sequence). Trimming cost V 6 bases and J 3 bases; bases outside gene matches: 1. CDR3 nucleotides: TGTGCCAGCAGTCTAGCGGGGGGCTACGAGCAGTACTTC. This translates into CASSLAGGYEQYF.

The V gene is TRBV6-4, the J gene TRBJ1-2, with D unclear. V was trimmed by 7 bases and J by 3 bases, leaving 18 bases between them. This CDR3 has 15 residues. Germline lookup yields CDR1 MRHNA and CDR2 SNTAGT. CDR3 loop: CASTPDEGSYYGYTF. DNA of the CDR3: TGTGCCAGCACCCCCGACGAGGGCAGCTACTATGGCTACACCTTC.

DNA of the CDR3: TGCGCCAGCAGCTCGCATGGGGACAGCTCTCAAGGCTACACCTTC. As protein: CASSSHGDSSQGYTF. The J gene is TRBJ1-2, the V gene TRBV5-1; 7 nucleotides match TRBD1. Germline V gene data show CDR1 as SGHRS and CDR2 as YFSETQ. Germline trimming cut 3 bases from V and 8 bases from J; bases unmatched to any gene: 13. This CDR3 is 15 amino acids long. Complete variable domain (other parts from reference TRBV5-1 and TRBJ1-2): KAGVTQTPRYLIKTRGQQVTLSCSPISGHRSVSWYQQTPGQGLQFLFEYFSETQRNKGNFPGRFSGRQFSNSRSEMNVSTLELGDSALYLCASSSHGDSSQGYTFGSGTRLTVV.

The J gene is TRBJ1-2, the V gene TRBV5-6; D is unclear. Per germline, CDR1 SGHDT and CDR2 YYEEEE. The CDR3 sequence is 12 residues long. With 2 bases removed from V and 4 bases from J, the gap between germline ends came to 6 bases. This chain's CDR3 is CASSLSPYGYTF. CDR3 bases: TGTGCCAGCAGCTTAAGTCCCTATGGCTACACCTTC.

This chain connects TRBV24-1 to TRBJ2-2, with 7 nucleotides matching TRBD1. CDR1 KGHDR and CDR2 SFDVKD come from the germline V gene. The CDR3 runs 16 residues. After removal of 2 bases from V and 4 bases from J, the junction contained 6 bases not matched to a gene. The CDR3 spells CATSDSGRGSTGELFF. As DNA, the CDR3 is TGTGCCACCAGTGATTCCGGCAGGGGGAGCACCGGGGAGCTGTTTTTT.

The chain joins TRBV11-2 to TRBJ1-2; a possible D gene is TRBD1 (6 bases). The CDR3 totals 14 residues. V was shortened by 6 bases and J by 2 bases, with 13 bases between the two germline ends. CDR1 and CDR2 (germline): SGHAT, FQNNGV. This CDR3 is CASRPFRGNYGYTF. The CDR3 DNA reads TGTGCCAGCAGACCTTTCAGGGGAAACTATGGCTACACCTTC. Full variable domain (missing parts from reference TRBV11-2 and TRBJ1-2): EAGVAQSPRYKIIEKRQSVAFWCNPISGHATLYWYQQILGQGPKLLIQFQNNGVVDDSQLPKDRFSAERLKGVDSTLKIQPAKLEDSAVYLCASRPFRGNYGYTFGSGTRLTVV.

In this sample, this clone turned up a few times. This chain uses TRBV19 with TRBJ2-1; 7 nucleotides match TRBD2. The CDR3 contains 11 residues. The J segment lost 15 bases and the V segment lost 4 bases, leaving 6 bases of the junction unmatched. Germline CDR1 is LNHDA and CDR2 is SQIVND (reference sequence). The CDR3 region is CASSTGLVLFF. The CDR3 bases are TGTGCCAGTAGTACTGGACTAGTTCTGTTCTTC.

The chain carries TRBV5-4 and TRBJ1-2, with 7 bases that match TRBD1. Germline CDR1 SGHNT, CDR2 YYREEE (reference sequence). J gave up 6 bases and V 5 bases, and 7 bases lay outside the gene matches. CDR3 length equals 13 residues. In DNA, the CDR3 is TGTGCCAGCAGTACAGGGGTAAGGGATGGCTACACCTTC. Translated: CASSTGVRDGYTF.

The chain joins TRBV3-1 (or the pseudogene TRBV3-2) to TRBJ2-1; 13 nucleotides agree with TRBD2. The junction had 6 bases not matched to a gene; V was cut back by 3 bases and J by 4 bases. The V gene's germline CDR1 is LGHDT and CDR2 YNNKEL (reference sequence). The CDR3 spans 17 residues. CDR3 amino acids: CASSHERTSGGYNEQFF. The CDR3 coding sequence is TGTGCCAGCAGCCACGAACGGACTAGCGGGGGTTACAATGAGCAGTTCTTC.

J is TRBJ2-7 and V is TRBV7-9, with TRBD1 identical over 8 bases. The CDR3 is made up of 17 amino acids. Losses at the gene ends were 4 bases for V and 2 bases for J; bases not matched to a gene: 13. CDR1 is SEHNR, CDR2 FQNEAQ, per germline (reference sequence). The CDR3 loop is CASSSRAGTGHPYEQYF. DNA for the CDR3: TGTGCCAGCAGCTCCAGGGCCGGGACAGGACATCCCTACGAGCAGTACTTC.

This clone showed up just once. This chain links TRBV6-4 with TRBJ1-5; D call uncertain. Per germline, CDR1 MRHNA and CDR2 SNTAGT. V was clipped by 4 bases and J by 0 bases, with 4 bases between them. This CDR3 contains 13 residues. In DNA, the CDR3 is TGTGCCAGCAGTGCGTATAGCAATCAGCCCCAGCATTTT. Residues: CASSAYSNQPQHF.

The V call is TRBV30, the J call TRBJ1-2; D might be TRBD1 (5 bases). CDR1 is GTSNPN and CDR2 is SVGIG in the germline V gene (reference sequence). The V gene lost 1 base and the J gene lost 6 bases, with 21 bases spanning the gap. This CDR3 comprises 16 residues. As DNA, the CDR3 is TGTGCCTGGAGTGATTTAGGTGCCCCGAGGGGCCATGGCTACACCTTC. Protein product: CAWSDLGAPRGHGYTF.

Of note for this clone: The junction and the germline gene differ at one end; a read error may be behind it. The chain employs TRBV12-3 or TRBV12-4 and TRBJ2-1; D is undetermined. This CDR3 has 12 amino acids. The CDR3 sequence: CASSFLSNVQFF. The CDR3 DNA follows: TGTGCCAGCAGTTTTTTAAGTAATGTGCAGTTCTTC.